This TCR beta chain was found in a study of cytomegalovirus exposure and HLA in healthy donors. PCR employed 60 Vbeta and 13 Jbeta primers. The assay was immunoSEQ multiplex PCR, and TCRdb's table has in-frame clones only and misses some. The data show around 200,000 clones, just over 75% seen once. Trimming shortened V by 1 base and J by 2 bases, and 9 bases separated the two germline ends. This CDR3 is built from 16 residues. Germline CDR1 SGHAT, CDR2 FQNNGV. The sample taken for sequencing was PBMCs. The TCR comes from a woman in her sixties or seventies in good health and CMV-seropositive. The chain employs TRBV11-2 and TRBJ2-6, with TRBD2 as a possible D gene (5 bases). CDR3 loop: CASSLASGTGANVLTF. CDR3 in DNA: TGTGCCAGCAGCTTAGCTTCCGGGACTGGGGCCAACGTCCTGACTTTC.